This T cell receptor (beta chain) derives from a study of TIL therapy for anti-PD-1-resistant metastatic lung cancer. Overall study results and limits: Infused TIL clonotypes partially replaced the baseline blood repertoire, then decayed over months.

As to time point: pre-treatment sample, taken before nivolumab and TIL therapy. CDR3 length: 11 residues. Germline loops: CDR1 LGHNA, CDR2 YSLEER. Trimming cost V 2 bases and J 7 bases, with 5 bases left between them. On this clone: Its antigen is still unknown.

The immunoSEQ assay was v3. Method: immunoSEQ multiplex PCR; TCRdb's copy keeps in-frame clones and lacks some. The sample lists about 50,000 clones, around 79% seen once, with 4.8% in the top ten. The sequencing here drew on blood, taken at baseline. This sequence originates from a woman aged 30-79 years with non-small cell lung cancer. The genes are TRBV4-3 and TRBJ1-2; D is unclear. CDR3 in DNA: TGCGCCAGCAGCCAATATGGTGGCTACACCTTC. Protein sequence: CASSQYGGYTF.